These T cell receptor beta chains were read from a single sample in a study of blood T cells in healthy people across ages. TCRdb passed the 5' RACE reads through MiXCR, listing each CDR3 protein once. This table holds approximately 850,000 distinct CDR3 sequences, 44% found once. The sample consisted of blood. The receptor set was obtained from a man aged 60-69 years in good health. CDR3s include the opening cysteine and the closing phenylalanine or tryptophan. Each record gives: J gene, V gene, D gene, clone size, CDR3 protein, CDR3 DNA. The D gene is left open where the match is weak. Not all rows give a size; the values are once, few, many and, for expanded clones, a class.

TRBJ2-7	TRBV6-5	-	few	CASRSGWLYEQYF	TGTGCCAGCAGAAGCGGGTGGCTCTACGAGCAGTACTTC
TRBJ2-7	TRBV10-3	TRBD1	-	CAISEAGGDYEQYF	TGTGCCATCAGTGAGGCAGGGGGAGACTACGAGCAGTACTTC
TRBJ2-1	TRBV4-3	TRBD1	many	CASSQDRDSYNEQFF	TGCGCCAGCAGCCAAGATAGGGACAGCTACAATGAGCAGTTCTTC
TRBJ2-1	TRBV7-9	-	-	CASSSIAAPYEQFF	TGTGCCAGCAGCTCAATAGCGGCGCCCTACGAGCAGTTCTTC
TRBJ1-1	TRBV3-1	-	few	CASSHWTDTFFEAFF	TGTGCCAGCAGCCACTGGACAGACACGTTCTTTGAAGCTTTCTTT
TRBJ1-1	TRBV20-1	-	few	CSAGEQRNTEAFF	TGCAGTGCAGGAGAACAGCGGAACACTGAAGCTTTCTTT
TRBJ1-2	TRBV12-3/TRBV12-4	-	few	CADQKLAGFDGYTF	TGTGCCGACCAAAAACTGGCGGGGTTCGATGGCTACACCTTC
TRBJ2-6	TRBV5-8	-	-	CASSLSHGANVLTF	TGTGCCAGCAGCCTTTCTCATGGGGCCAACGTCCTGACTTTC
TRBJ1-2	TRBV12-3/TRBV12-4	-	few	CASSLAGGMSHGYTF	TGTGCCAGCAGTTTAGCCGGTGGGATGTCTCATGGCTACACCTTC
TRBJ2-7	TRBV20-1	-	-	CSARGDNEQYF	TGCAGTGCTAGGGGGGATAATGAGCAGTACTTC
TRBJ2-7	TRBV5-1	TRBD1	few	CASSYGTGWRGEQYF	TGCGCCAGCAGTTACGGGACAGGGTGGAGAGGCGAGCAGTACTTC
TRBJ2-3	TRBV7-2	-	few	CASSFQPGGDTQYF	TGTGCCAGCAGCTTCCAACCGGGTGGGGATACGCAGTATTTT
TRBJ1-1	TRBV7-9	-	-	CASSLDVTEAFF	TGTGCCAGCAGCTTAGATGTCACTGAAGCTTTCTTT
TRBJ2-5	TRBV3-1	TRBD1	-	CASSQEQGAWETQYF	TGTGCCAGCAGCCAAGAACAGGGGGCATGGGAGACCCAGTACTTC
TRBJ2-7	TRBV11-1	-	-	CASSLGRASYNEQYF	TGTGCCAGCAGCTTAGGACGGGCGTCCTACAATGAGCAGTACTTC
TRBJ2-2	TRBV20-1	-	-	CSASGGGRTGELFF	TGCAGTGCTAGTGGCGGGGGCCGCACCGGGGAGCTGTTTTTT
TRBJ2-7	TRBV28	TRBD1	few	CASSPPGTGGYEQYF	TGTGCCAGCAGTCCCCCCGGGACAGGAGGTTACGAGCAGTACTTC
TRBJ2-1	TRBV13	TRBD2	few	CASSLLAGVANEQFF	TGTGCCAGCAGCTTACTAGCGGGGGTGGCCAATGAGCAGTTCTTC
TRBJ2-7	TRBV20-1	-	few	CSSQVLSYEQYF	TGCAGTTCGCAGGTGCTCTCCTACGAGCAGTACTTC
TRBJ1-2	TRBV7-2	-	-	CASSLGLSYGYTF	TGTGCCAGCAGCTTAGGACTGTCCTATGGCTACACCTTC
TRBJ1-2	TRBV20-1	-	-	CSAPTDRNYGYTF	TGCAGTGCACCGACCGACAGAAACTATGGCTACACCTTC
TRBJ2-7	TRBV12-3/TRBV12-4	TRBD1	few	CASRRNPGTVAYEQYF	TGTGCTAGCAGGCGCAATCCCGGGACAGTCGCCTACGAGCAGTACTTC